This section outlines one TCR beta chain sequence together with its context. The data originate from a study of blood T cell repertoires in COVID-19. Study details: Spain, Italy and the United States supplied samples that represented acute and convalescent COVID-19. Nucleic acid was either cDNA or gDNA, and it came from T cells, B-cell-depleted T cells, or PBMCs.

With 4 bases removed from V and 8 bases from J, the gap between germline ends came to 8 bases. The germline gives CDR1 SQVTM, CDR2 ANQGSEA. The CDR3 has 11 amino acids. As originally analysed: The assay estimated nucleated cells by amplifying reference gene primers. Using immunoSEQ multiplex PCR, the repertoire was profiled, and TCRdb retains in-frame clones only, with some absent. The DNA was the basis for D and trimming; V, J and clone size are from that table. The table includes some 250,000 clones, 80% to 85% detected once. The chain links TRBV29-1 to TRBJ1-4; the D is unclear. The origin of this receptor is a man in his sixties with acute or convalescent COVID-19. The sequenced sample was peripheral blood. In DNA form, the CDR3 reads TGCAGCGTTGTGGGAGGGGAAAAACTGTTTTTT. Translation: CSVVGGEKLFF.